This T cell receptor beta chain comes out of a study of shared clonotypes between healthy human individuals (TCRdb year 2020). Some background on the complete study: A few men and two women, aged 18 to 49 years, made up the cohort. For each donor, CD4 naive and CD4 memory were each given three plates, CD8 naive was given two plates, and CD8 memory was given one plate. To estimate repertoire size and how much clonotype sharing occurs between individuals, the study deeply sequenced the blood TCR repertoires of five or six healthy adults. Libraries were prepared and TCR repertoires were sequenced by different laboratories using diverse techniques, in order to increase sequencing depth and limit assay-specific biases. Leukapheresis yielded between about 0.85 and 10 billion PBMCs per donor. The study at large found these results: Pairwise subsampling indicated that sequencing depth was expected to affect the degree of clonotype sharing among donors. The small number of donors limited the genetic and exposure-history diversity represented. About 5% of naive CD4, 3.5% of naive CD8, 2.3% of memory CD4, and over 0.35% of memory CD8 clonotypes were shared across several donors. Clonotypes shared by all four sorted-subset donors showed higher generation probabilities than non-shared clonotypes. Even with the large sequencing depth, rarefaction of the sorted-subset datasets indicated that sequencing was incomplete. Estimated clonotype richness was generally larger for naive than for memory subsets. Sampling was restricted to blood, and TCR repertoires in tissues likely differ from the TCR repertoires found in blood.

Spanning cysteine to phenylalanine, the CDR3 consists of 14 amino acids. Only the CDR3 portion is preserved as DNA: 42 bases, with reading frame beginning at the first base. CDR1 ENHRY and CDR2 SYGVKD were looked up in the germline V gene. V lost 3 bases and J lost 3 bases; the stretch between them is 9 bases long. As for this clone: It has no known antigen specificity. It has no much larger one-base neighbor in the sample; base qualities were not kept.

Using the deep immunoSEQ assay, multiplex PCR amplified TCR CDR3 regions from genomic DNA. For each cell subset, the extracted genomic DNA was distributed evenly across all wells of several immunoSEQ 96-well plates, and each plate served as one replicate. For sorted subsets, approximately 0.2 ug of genomic DNA, equivalent to around 31,000 T cell genomes, went into each replicate PCR. Purified libraries were quantified with a Qubit 3.0 fluorometer, sized on a Bioanalyzer 2100, and re-quantified with the KAPA Library Quantification kit. Every immunoSEQ 96-well plate was sequenced on a dedicated single-read 150-cycle Illumina NextSeq 550 flow cell. The original methods were these. Because only junctional sequences without quality scores were contained in the immunoSEQ output, filtering matching that applied to full-length reads could not be performed. To assign V/J genes and CDR3, sequences were annotated using PyIR, a Python wrapper for IgBLAST v1.9, with IMGT germline references. Reads were filtered out if the reads had weak V/J assignments (E-value above 1e-6), no CDR3, stop codons, out-of-frame junctions, or ambiguous translated residues. V3J clonotypes were defined as sequences sharing the same inferred V gene, J gene, and CDR3 amino acid sequence. To compute the percentage overlap between repertoires, the number of shared unique clonotypes was divided by the size of the smaller repertoire. RTK rarefaction, the Chao1 estimator, and Recon v2.1 estimates of unobserved clonotypes were used to assess repertoire richness. Generation probabilities were computed with OLGA for all TCRbeta clonotypes obtained by the gDNA method from four donors. This is the immuneACCESS table as TCRdb keeps it, with only in-frame sequences that have V and J called. A part of the clones is gone; compared with another copy, unresolved V genes explain less than half, and the rest is unexplained. Clone size and the V and J calls come from that table; the DNA yielded D and trimming. Counted in this sample were roughly 1.5 million clones; 95% to 99% of them appeared once. Less than 0.55% of the sample is taken by the ten largest.

The donors were healthy, HIV-negative adults who had no recently reported acute infections or vaccinations. All donors were Caucasian adults living in Nashville, Tennessee, USA. CD4+ T cells were enriched through magnetic negative selection, after which naive cells were positively selected on CD45RA and the remaining negative fraction served as the memory subset. Blood was collected by leukapheresis, and PBMCs were isolated by Ficoll-Histopaque density gradient centrifugation and then cryopreserved in liquid nitrogen vapor phase. Analytical flow cytometry was used to check the purity and quantity of each magnetically sorted T cell population. Genomic DNA was isolated from each sorted fraction and quantified by UV absorbance on a Nanodrop 2000c.

This chain joins TRBV10-3 to TRBJ1-5; a tentative D call is TRBD1 (6 bases match). The sequence was collected from a man aged 30-40 years in good health. The sequencing sample was made of naive CD4+ T cells sorted from blood. The cell subset or site label here, explained by the study, means: CD45RA+ positively selected. The encoded CDR3 is CAISESGANQPQHF. The nucleotide sequence reads as follows: TGTGCCATCAGTGAATCAGGGGCCAATCAGCCCCAGCATTTT.